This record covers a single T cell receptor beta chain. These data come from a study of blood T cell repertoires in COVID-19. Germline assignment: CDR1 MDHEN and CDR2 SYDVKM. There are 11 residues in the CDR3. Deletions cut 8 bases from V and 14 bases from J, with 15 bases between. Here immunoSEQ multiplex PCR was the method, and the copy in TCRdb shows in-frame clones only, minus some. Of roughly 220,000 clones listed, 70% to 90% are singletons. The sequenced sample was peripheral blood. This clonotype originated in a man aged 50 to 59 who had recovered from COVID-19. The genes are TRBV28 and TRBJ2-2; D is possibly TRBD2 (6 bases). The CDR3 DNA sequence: TGTGCCAGCGGGCGGAGGGTTCGACTGTTTTTT. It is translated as CASGRRVRLFF.